This T cell receptor beta chain came from a study of T cell changes during pregnancy in multiple sclerosis. Clones were read by immunoSEQ multiplex PCR, and TCRdb kept only the in-frame ones, dropping some. Of tens of thousands of clones in the sample, roughly 93% were seen once. Germline CDR1 reads SGHVS; CDR2 reads FQNEAQ. The CDR3 extends over 19 amino acids. The trim removed 0 bases at V and 1 base at J, leaving 9 bases unmatched. The rearrangement uses TRBV7-8 and TRBJ2-5; TRBD2 matches 12 bases. The receptor was derived from a female donor with multiple sclerosis, enrolled in a pregnancy study. The sample in question was peripheral blood, obtained in the second trimester of pregnancy. The CDR3 bases are TGTGCCAGCAGCTTAGCAACGATCGGACTAGCGGGGTTCCAAGAGACCCAGTACTTC. This translates into CASSLATIGLAGFQETQYF.